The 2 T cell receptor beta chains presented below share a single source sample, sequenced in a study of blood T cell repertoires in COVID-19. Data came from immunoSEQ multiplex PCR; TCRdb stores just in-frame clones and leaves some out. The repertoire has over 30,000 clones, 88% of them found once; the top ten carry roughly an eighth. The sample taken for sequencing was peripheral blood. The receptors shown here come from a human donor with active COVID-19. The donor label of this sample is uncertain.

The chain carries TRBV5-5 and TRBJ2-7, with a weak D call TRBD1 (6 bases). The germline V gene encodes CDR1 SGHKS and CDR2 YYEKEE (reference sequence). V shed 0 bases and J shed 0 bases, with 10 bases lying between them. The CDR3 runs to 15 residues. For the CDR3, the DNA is TGTGCCAGCAGCTTGGGGGACACCCCCTCCTACGAGCAGTACTTC. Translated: CASSLGDTPSYEQYF.

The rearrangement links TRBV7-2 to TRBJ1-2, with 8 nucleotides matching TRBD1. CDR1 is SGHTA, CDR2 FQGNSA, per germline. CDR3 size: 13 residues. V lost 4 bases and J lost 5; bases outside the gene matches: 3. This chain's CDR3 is CASSSDRGYGYTF. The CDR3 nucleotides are TGTGCCAGCAGCTCTGACAGGGGATATGGCTACACCTTC.